This TCR beta chain appears in the sequencing data of a study of post-analysis software for immune sequencing data. Study as a whole: Patients had relapsing-remitting, secondary progressive or progressive-relapsing multiple sclerosis; some lacked subtype. Study-level points and caveats: Batch-matched samples strongly co-clustered by F measure.

Comments on this clonotype: As yet, its antigen is unknown.

Carried by the TCR beta cDNA libraries were unique molecular identifiers. TCRdb ran MiXCR on the PCR reads and lists one entry per CDR3 protein. The sample comprises approximately 350,000 distinct CDR3 sequences, roughly 35% of which are singletons, and around an eighth rests with the top ten. The source is a girl aged 5 to 17 with multiple sclerosis. Sequenced: blood.

The CDR3 coding sequence is TGTGCCACCAGCAGAGTTTGGGAGACCCAGTACTTC. Translation gives CATSRVWETQYF. The chain uses TRBV15 and TRBJ2-5, with unresolved D. The length of the CDR3 is 12 residues. V dropped 1 base and J dropped 5 bases, with 5 bases sitting between them. Per germline, CDR1 LNHNV and CDR2 YYDKDF (reference sequence).